One and the same sample provided the 7 T cell receptor beta chains below, sequenced in a study of OX40 agonist ivuxolimab in advanced cancers. Profiling relied on immunoSEQ multiplex PCR, and the TCRdb table lists in-frame clones only, not all of them. Seen here are some 50,000 clones, roughly 84% observed once, and the top ten hold around 2.7%. The sample consisted of CD4+ or CD8+ T cells sorted from blood, taken in a trial of the OX40 agonist ivuxolimab. These receptors all stem from an adult with an advanced solid tumor such as melanoma, head and neck, liver or kidney cancer.

This clone was detected once. The chain recombines TRBV29-1 with TRBJ2-1; D is uncertain. This CDR3 has 12 amino acids. V was cut by 6 bases and J by 6 bases, with 12 bases left in between. CDR1 is SQVTM and CDR2 is ANQGSEA in the germline V gene. The CDR3 nucleotides are TGCAGCGTCGTGGACGGTGTCAATGAGCAGTTCTTC. Translating it yields CSVVDGVNEQFF.

The chain has TRBV2 and TRBJ1-5, with D possibly TRBD1 on 5 matching bases. Germline values: CDR1 SNHLY, CDR2 FYNNEI. The CDR3 consists of 14 residues. With 5 bases removed from V and 8 bases from J, the gap between germline ends came to 16 bases. The CDR3 DNA follows: TGTGCCAGCAGTCTCGGGACTCCGCTGAAGCCCCAGCATTTT. Translation: CASSLGTPLKPQHF.

V and J are TRBV28 and TRBJ2-7; D is uncertain. Per germline, CDR1 MDHEN and CDR2 SYDVKM. The CDR3 runs to 15 residues. The V and J ends lost 4 bases and 2 bases respectively, with 15 bases between them. The CDR3 region has the DNA TGTGCCAGCAGTTCCCTCTCGACTTCCCCCTACGAGCAGTACTTC. Its protein product is CASSSLSTSPYEQYF.

This chain joins TRBV9 and TRBJ1-5; D gene unclear. Germline CDR1 is SGDLS and CDR2 is YYNGEE. Trimming removed 4 bases at V and 0 bases at J, with 11 bases between. The CDR3 has 15 residues. In nucleotides, the CDR3 is TGTGCCAGCAGCAGTCTCGGGAATAGCAATCAGCCCCAGCATTTT. This translates into CASSSLGNSNQPQHF.

This clone was detected only a few times. CDR3 loop: CASGNPGLARYNEQFF. The CDR3 DNA reads as TGTGCTAGTGGAAACCCCGGACTAGCGCGTTACAATGAGCAGTTCTTC. The chain links TRBV12-5 to TRBJ2-1; 9 bases fit TRBD2. Unmatched junction bases numbered 10, after V lost 6 bases and J lost 4 bases. The CDR3 has 16 residues. From germline, CDR1 is LGHNT and CDR2 FRNRAP.

V usage is TRBV19 and J usage is TRBJ2-7; 8 bases map to TRBD1. V lost 3 bases, J lost 3 bases, and 4 bases stayed unmatched. This CDR3 has 14 amino acids. Germline-derived CDR1 and CDR2 are LNHDA and SQIVND (reference sequence). The CDR3: CASSIGTGGYEQYF. CDR3 nucleotide sequence: TGTGCCAGTAGTATCGGGACAGGCGGCTACGAGCAGTACTTC.

V gene TRBV7-9 combines with J gene TRBJ2-3, with 9 nucleotides matching TRBD1. CDR1 is SEHNR, CDR2 FQNEAQ, per germline (reference sequence). V lost 4 bases to trimming and J lost 6 bases; unmatched junction nucleotides: 14. This CDR3 contains 17 residues. CDR3: CASSSDSGTGFSDTQYF. CDR3 DNA sequence: TGTGCCAGCAGCTCAGACTCCGGGACAGGGTTTTCGGATACGCAGTATTTT.